What follows are 5 T cell receptor beta chains derived from one specimen sequenced in a study. TCRdb reprocessed the 5' RACE reads via MiXCR and lists one record per CDR3 protein. The sample shows 7,500 to 9,000 distinct CDR3 sequences, 55% to 80% of them seen only once. Specimen: tumor-infiltrating naive CD4+ T cells sorted from the breast tumor. Specified subset: naive CD4+ T cells, CD4+CD45RA+CD25-. Source of these receptors: a female donor with breast cancer.

V is TRBV7-3 and J is TRBJ1-4; D is possibly TRBD1 (5 bases). Germline lookup yields CDR1 SGHTA and CDR2 FQGTGA. This CDR3 is 14 amino acids long. Trimming removed 2 bases at V and 5 bases at J, with 9 bases between. The CDR3 here is CASSLGRQNEKLFF. CDR3 sequence (DNA): TGTGCCAGCAGCTTAGGGCGACAGAATGAAAAACTGTTTTTT.

The rearrangement uses TRBV20-1 and TRBJ2-7; no clear D gene. The V gene's germline CDR1 is DFQATT and CDR2 SNEGSKA (reference sequence). The CDR3 sequence is 11 residues long. V shed 2 bases and J shed 4 bases, with 6 bases lying between them. The CDR3 DNA is TGCAGTGCTAGAAGTCGTTACGAGCAGTACTTC. Amino acids: CSARSRYEQYF.

V usage is TRBV30 and J usage is TRBJ1-3; 8 positions match TRBD1. The CDR3 is 15 residues long. The germline V gene has CDR1 GTSNPN and CDR2 SVGIG (reference sequence). The V segment lost 1 base and the J segment 2 bases; nucleotides outside the gene matches: 4. The CDR3 coding sequence is TGTGCCTGGAGTGCCCAACAGGGGGCTGGAAACACCATATATTTT. Protein sequence: CAWSAQQGAGNTIYF.

The V gene is TRBV6-6, the J gene TRBJ1-5; no definite D call. CDR3 length: 15 residues. Trimming cost V 6 bases and J 0 bases, with 12 bases left between them. In germline, CDR1 is MNHNY, CDR2 SVGAGI (reference sequence). Here the CDR3 reads CASRDGLYSNQPQHF. The CDR3 coding sequence is TGTGCCAGCAGGGACGGACTGTATAGCAATCAGCCCCAGCATTTT.

The CDR3 loop is CASSLMGGQGRETQYF. DNA of the CDR3: TGTGCCAGCAGCTTAATGGGGGGACAGGGTCGGGAGACCCAGTACTTC. The chain links TRBV7-3 to TRBJ2-5; 9 bases align to TRBD1. CDR3 length: 16 residues. Per the germline V gene, CDR1 is SGHTA and CDR2 is FQGTGA. Trimming took 1 base from V and 5 from J; bases not matched to a gene: 8.